A single sample is the source of the 5 T cell receptor beta chains below, sequenced in a study of T-cell reconstitution after alpha-beta-depleted transplantation in children. Preparation of the TCRbeta library used unique molecular identifiers. TCRdb re-called the PCR reads with MiXCR, one entry per CDR3 protein. The sample consists of 200,000 to 250,000 distinct CDR3 sequences, approximately 8.4% of them appearing once. This specimen was PBMCs, mostly from graft donor cells, taken 360 days after TCRalphabeta/CD19-depleted stem cell transplant. The receptors stem from a male patient aged 2-15 years who had a stem cell transplant for acute myeloid leukemia, so the T cells may come from the graft donor.

This clonotype has a count of ten or more. CDR3 DNA sequence: TGTGCCAGCAGTCCACCCGGGACAGAGTACGAGCAGTACTTC. Translated, it gives CASSPPGTEYEQYF. The chain recombines TRBV12-3 or TRBV12-4 with TRBJ2-7; 7 nucleotides align to TRBD1. V lost 5 bases and J lost 4; bases outside the gene matches: 8. The CDR3 runs to 14 residues.

The V and J genes are TRBV18 and TRBJ2-5, with a tentative D call TRBD1 (6 bases). The CDR3 runs to 14 residues. Germline values: CDR1 KGHSH, CDR2 LQKENI. The germline V and J ends were trimmed by 2 bases and 5 bases, with 12 bases remaining between them. The CDR3 spells CASSPWRDRETQYF. The CDR3 bases are TGTGCCAGCTCACCATGGAGAGACAGGGAGACCCAGTACTTC. The full variable domain, with the rest looked up from reference TRBV18 and TRBJ2-5, is NAGVMQNPRHLVRRRGQEARLRCSPMKGHSHVYWYRQLPEEGLKFMVYLQKENIIDESGMPKERFSAEFPKEGPSILRIQQVVRGDSAAYFCASSPWRDRETQYFGPGTRLLVL.

In its sample, this clonotype was seen many times. The chain is built from TRBV28 and TRBJ2-7; perhaps TRBD1 as D (5 bases). The CDR3 has 17 amino acids. V was shortened by 4 bases and J by 4 bases, with 23 bases between the two germline ends. Germline CDR1 is MDHEN and CDR2 is SYDVKM. CDR3 residues: CASSSYARETAYYEQYF. The DNA of the CDR3 is TGTGCCAGCAGTTCATATGCACGAGAGACAGCGTATTACGAGCAGTACTTC.

The sample holds a few counts of this clonotype. The V gene is TRBV12-3 or TRBV12-4, the J gene TRBJ2-1, with 9 bases matching TRBD2. The CDR3 length is 15 residues. The V and J ends lost 5 bases and 0 bases, in that order; junction bases with no gene match: 2. As DNA, the CDR3 is TGTGCCAGCAGTGGTAGCGGGAGCTCCTACAATGAGCAGTTCTTC. Translated: CASSGSGSSYNEQFF.

Details on this clonotype: Being one base from a much bigger clone, this may be a read error. The V gene is TRBV6-5, the J gene TRBJ2-4; TRBD2 might be the D (7 bases). The V gene's germline CDR1 is MNHEY and CDR2 SVGAGI. CDR3 length: 16 residues. CDR3 region: CACSFTGRGAKNIQYF. CDR3 DNA sequence: TGTGCCTGCAGTTTTACAGGGAGGGGAGCCAAAAACATTCAGTACTTC.